These 11 T cell receptor beta chains came from one sample sequenced in a study of circulating CD8 cells and anti-PD-1 response in melanoma (TCRdb year 2020). Data came from a NextSeq 500. The QIAseq Immune Repertoire RNA Library Kit, Human TCR Panel, was used to prepare TCR libraries from about 15 ng of total RNA. TCRdb trimmed the raw reads at Q25, called clones with MiXCR and kept productive beta chains. When rows share a CDR3 protein, they turn into one entry using the most common DNA and genes. The sample table shows 390 or so distinct CDR3 sequences, and approximately 5.4% are seen once. Clones ranked in the top ten supply approximately 42% of the sample. Using a BD FACSAria II cell sorter, four subsets defined by PD-1 and/or TIGIT were sorted from live CD3+CD8+TCRalphabeta+ cells. The source was CD8+ T cells from PBMCs, collected at baseline or after one month of anti-PD-1 therapy (not recorded which). Every receptor here comes from a human donor with melanoma.

By share, this clonotype ranks as large (0.1 to 1%). V is TRBV11-2 and J is TRBJ2-7, with D uncertain. The germline V gene has CDR1 SGHAT and CDR2 FQNNGV. This CDR3 region has 14 residues. Trimming took 2 bases from V and 2 from J, leaving 10 bases between them. CDR3 nucleotides: TGTGCCAGCAGCTTATCAGCCGGAGCCTACGAGCAGTACTTC. It is translated as CASSLSAGAYEQYF.

This clonotype is labeled medium-sized. The chain recombines TRBV27 with TRBJ2-1, with 8 positions matching TRBD1. Germline loops: CDR1 MNHEY, CDR2 SMNVEV (reference sequence). This CDR3 spans 13 amino acids. V dropped 4 bases and J dropped 4; count of bases not matched to a gene: 0. CDR3 in amino acids: CASSWDRYNEQFF. The CDR3 nucleotides read TGTGCCAGCAGTTGGGACAGGTACAATGAGCAGTTCTTC.

This clonotype is classed as large. This rearrangement joins TRBV12-3 or TRBV12-4 to TRBJ1-5; D is possibly TRBD1 (5 bases). The V end lost 1 base, the J end lost 3 bases, and 10 bases lay between the germline ends. The CDR3 is 15 residues long. The DNA of the CDR3 is TGTGCCAGCAGTTTAGGGGCCAGGGTCAATCAGCCCCAGCATTTT. This encodes CASSLGARVNQPQHF.

By its share, this clonotype is large (0.1 to 1%). The chain has TRBV19 and TRBJ2-3; 7 nucleotides line up with TRBD2. Germline CDR1 reads LNHDA; CDR2 reads SQIVND (reference sequence). There are 17 residues in the CDR3. Losses at the gene ends were 1 base for V and 0 bases for J; bases not matched to a gene: 7. The CDR3 bases are TGTGCCAGTAGTATAGTCCTCAGCGGGGTTAGCACAGATACGCAGTATTTT. This encodes CASSIVLSGVSTDTQYF.

This clonotype has more than one count but fewer than ten. A much larger clone lies one base from this, so it may be a read error. The genes are TRBV5-4 and TRBJ2-3; D is uncertain. Germline CDR1 and CDR2: SGHNT and YYREEE (reference sequence). The ends were cut back, 5 bases at V and 5 bases at J, with 18 bases in the middle. There are 15 residues in the CDR3. CDR3 protein: CASRVGSGPVDTQYF. CDR3 coding DNA: TGTGCCAGCAGAGTGGGTTCAGGCCCCGTAGATACGCAGTATTTT.

This clonotype is classed as large. The chain links TRBV4-3 to TRBJ2-7; a possible D gene is TRBD2 (5 bases). The V gene's germline CDR1 is LGHNA and CDR2 YSLEER. V was clipped by 0 bases and J by 0 bases, with 12 bases between them. The CDR3 totals 16 residues. The CDR3 sequence is CASSQEASGSSYEQYF. The CDR3 coding sequence is TGCGCCAGCAGCCAAGAAGCCAGCGGTAGCTCCTACGAGCAGTACTTC.

This clonotype is classed as large (0.1 to 1%). This rearrangement joins TRBV14 to TRBJ2-7, with D maybe TRBD1 (5 bases). Trimming shortened V by 5 bases and J by 2 bases, and 16 bases separated the two germline ends. The CDR3 has 15 residues. The V gene's germline CDR1 is SGHDN and CDR2 FVKESK. The CDR3 DNA sequence: TGTGCCAGCAGCGCCATGTCTACCAGGGCCTACGAGCAGTACTTC. It specifies CASSAMSTRAYEQYF.

This clonotype is termed large (0.1 to 1%). The CDR3 DNA follows: TGTGCCAGCAGCACCTACAGGGGCCTCTATAGCAATCAGCCCCAGCATTTT. Amino acids: CASSTYRGLYSNQPQHF. V is TRBV28 and J is TRBJ1-5; 7 bases line up with TRBD1. The CDR3 contains 17 residues. Germline V gene lookup returns CDR1 MDHEN and CDR2 SYDVKM. Trimming at V came to 6 bases and at J to 0 bases, leaving 11 bases not matched to a gene.

In this sample, this clonotype is large. The V gene is TRBV7-8, the J gene TRBJ2-3; 10 bases align to TRBD2. CDR3 length: 16 residues. Germline CDR1 and CDR2: SGHVS and FQNEAQ. J gave up 10 bases and V 1 base, and 11 bases lay outside the gene matches. The CDR3 bases are TGTGCCAGCAGCTTAGGAGAGCGGGGGGGCCCGTCCCCGCAGTATTTT. This translates into CASSLGERGGPSPQYF.

As for this clonotype: This may be a read error, as it is one base from a much larger clone. V and J are TRBV3-1 and TRBJ2-3, with 10 bases fitting TRBD2. The CDR3 runs 15 residues. Germline V gene lookup returns CDR1 LGHDT and CDR2 YNNKEL (reference sequence). CDR3 amino acids: CASSQLAGATDAQYF. The CDR3, as DNA: TGTGCCAGCAGCCAGCTAGCGGGGGCCACAGATGCGCAGTATTTT.

By share, this clonotype counts as hyperexpanded. The chain combines TRBV7-2 with TRBJ1-1; D not resolved. Germline V gene data show CDR1 as SGHTA and CDR2 as FQGNSA. Trimming took 4 bases from V and 1 from J, leaving 10 bases between them. The CDR3 runs to 14 residues. The CDR3 DNA reads TGTGCCAGCAGCTCCTCTCCTCAGAACACTGAAGCTTTCTTT. Translated, it gives CASSSSPQNTEAFF.